Listed below are T cell receptor beta chains from one sample, sequenced in a study of HIV-infected patients and healthy controls. TCRdb analysed the 5' RACE reads with MiXCR anew, one entry per CDR3 protein. The sample lists 18,000 or so distinct CDR3 sequences, approximately 18% seen once, with approximately 35% in the top ten. The sequenced sample was CD8+ T cells from blood. The receptors come from a human donor in good health. CDR3s include the opening cysteine and the closing phenylalanine or tryptophan. The D gene is left open where the match is weak. The listing skips clone size in some rows; elsewhere it reads once, few, many or a size class.

. | TRBJ2-2 | TRBV24-1 | . | CATGSVAGELFF | TGTGCCACCGGTTCGGTCGCCGGGGAGCTGTTTTTT
TRBD2 | TRBJ2-1 | TRBV24-1 | many | CATSDQPGLAYNEQFF | TGTGCCACCAGTGATCAACCGGGACTAGCCTACAATGAGCAGTTCTTC
. | TRBJ2-1 | TRBV7-8 | . | CASSLGGSPLGTYNEQFF | TGTGCCAGCAGCTTAGGGGGTAGCCCCCTCGGGACCTACAATGAGCAGTTCTTC
TRBD2 | TRBJ2-1 | TRBV10-2 | . | CASGTLAGGPNEQFF | TGCGCCAGCGGAACCCTAGCGGGGGGGCCCAATGAGCAGTTCTTC
. | TRBJ2-7 | TRBV19 | few | CASSITSSYEQYF | TGTGCCAGTAGTATTACAAGCTCCTACGAGCAGTACTTC
. | TRBJ1-2 | TRBV27 | many | CASRGTYLGYTF | TGTGCCAGCAGGGGGACATATCTTGGCTACACCTTC
. | TRBJ2-1 | TRBV7-6 | . | CASSLAELRGPYNEQFF | TGTGCCAGCAGCTTAGCGGAGCTGCGGGGACCTTACAATGAGCAGTTCTTC
. | TRBJ2-3 | TRBV12-3/TRBV12-4 | . | CASSLLSGVHTVDTQYF | TGTGCCAGCAGTTTACTTTCCGGGGTCCACACAGTAGATACGCAGTATTTT
TRBD2 | TRBJ2-1 | TRBV12-3/TRBV12-4 | few | CASSPLAGGTDEQFF | TGTGCCAGCAGCCCTCTGGCGGGAGGTACAGATGAGCAGTTCTTC
. | TRBJ1-5 | TRBV5-6 | few | CASSSWPGSNQPQHF | TGTGCCAGCAGCTCGTGGCCGGGAAGCAATCAGCCCCAGCATTTT
TRBD2 | TRBJ2-1 | TRBV7-9 | . | CASSSVAGGPYNEQFF | TGTGCCAGCAGCTCCGTAGCGGGAGGCCCCTACAATGAGCAGTTCTTC
. | TRBJ1-2 | TRBV6-5 | many | CASSYYRKYGYTF | TGTGCCAGCAGTTACTACAGGAAGTATGGCTACACCTTC
. | TRBJ2-1 | TRBV7-8 | few | CASSSPEPSSYNEQFF | TGTGCCAGCAGCTCCCCTGAGCCGAGCTCCTACAATGAGCAGTTCTTC
TRBD1 | TRBJ2-3 | TRBV7-2 | many | CASSFRDRITSTDTQYF | TGTGCCAGCAGCTTCCGGGACAGAATAACTAGCACAGATACGCAGTATTTT
. | TRBJ2-2 | TRBV27 | . | CASSLSRGYTGELFF | TGTGCCAGCAGTTTATCGCGTGGGTACACCGGGGAGCTGTTTTTT
. | TRBJ1-1 | TRBV4-1 | many | CASSQEGSTYTEAFF | TGCGCCAGCAGCCAAGAAGGAAGCACATACACTGAAGCTTTCTTT
. | TRBJ2-3 | TRBV27 | few | CASSLLPRDSPNTDTQYF | TGTGCCAGCAGTTTACTCCCCCGGGACTCACCGAACACAGATACGCAGTATTTT
TRBD1 | TRBJ1-5 | TRBV19 | many | CASSIRTGGNQPQHF | TGTGCCAGTAGTATTAGGACAGGGGGCAATCAGCCCCAGCATTTT
. | TRBJ2-3 | TRBV20-1 | . | CSAPHRYTDTQYF | TGCAGTGCCCCCCACAGGTACACAGATACGCAGTATTTT
TRBD2 | TRBJ2-3 | TRBV11-2 | many | CATRVLAGGKADTQYF | TGTGCCACCAGGGTACTAGCGGGAGGAAAGGCAGATACGCAGTATTTT
. | TRBJ2-3 | TRBV6-2/TRBV6-3 | many | CASNSGTRLSDTQYF | TGTGCCAGCAACTCCGGGACTCGGTTATCTGATACGCAGTATTTT
TRBD2 | TRBJ2-3 | TRBV28 | . | CASGGLAGGKADTQYF | TGTGCCAGCGGGGGACTAGCGGGAGGGAAGGCAGATACGCAGTATTTT
. | TRBJ1-2 | TRBV7-9 | few | CASSLDFVGRGYGYTF | TGTGCCAGCAGCTTAGATTTTGTGGGGCGCGGCTATGGCTACACCTTC
. | TRBJ1-1 | TRBV29-1 | few | CSVNREWVRMNTEAFF | TGCAGCGTTAACAGGGAGTGGGTAAGAATGAACACTGAAGCTTTCTTT
. | TRBJ2-7 | TRBV7-9 | many | CASSLAGSAYEQYF | TGTGCCAGCAGCTTGGCGGGCAGCGCCTACGAGCAGTACTTC
. | TRBJ2-3 | TRBV10-3 | many | CAISESAAGLRTDTQYF | TGTGCCATCAGTGAGTCGGCGGCGGGATTACGCACAGATACGCAGTATTTT
. | TRBJ1-1 | TRBV4-1 | few | CASSQERTDTEAFF | TGCGCCAGCAGCCAAGAGAGAACAGACACTGAAGCTTTCTTT
. | TRBJ2-7 | TRBV6-2/TRBV6-3 | few | CASSPGEEGQQYF | TGTGCCAGCAGCCCCGGGGAAGAGGGGCAGCAGTACTTC
. | TRBJ1-5 | TRBV7-9 | . | CASAGANQPQHF | TGTGCCTCAGCAGGGGCAAACCAGCCCCAGCATTTT
. | TRBJ1-6 | TRBV6-5 | . | CASSYSIDRALGSPLHF | TGTGCCAGCAGTTACTCGATTGACAGAGCGTTAGGGTCGCCCCTCCACTTT
TRBD1 | TRBJ1-5 | TRBV7-8 | once | CASSPIDRDNQPQHF | TGTGCCAGCAGCCCCATCGACAGGGACAATCAGCCCCAGCATTTT
. | TRBJ2-1 | TRBV20-1 | many | CSGQNGDSAINEQFF | TGCAGCGGTCAAAATGGGGACTCCGCGATCAATGAGCAGTTCTTC
. | TRBJ2-1 | TRBV6-6 | few | CASSYTSLDEQFF | TGTGCCAGCAGTTACACCAGTTTGGATGAGCAGTTCTTC
. | TRBJ1-5 | TRBV7-9 | few | CASSFAGNNQPQHF | TGTGCCAGCAGCTTTGCGGGAAACAATCAGCCCCAGCATTTT
. | TRBJ2-7 | TRBV7-9 | . | CASSFPPTDATTQFYEQYF | TGTGCCAGCAGCTTCCCCCCCACGGATGCGACTACCCAATTCTACGAGCAGTACTTC
. | TRBJ2-7 | TRBV7-9 | few | CASSLILAGSPYEQYF | TGTGCCAGCAGCTTAATATTGGCAGGGTCACCCTACGAGCAGTACTTC
. | TRBJ1-1 | TRBV9 | many | CASSVVAGAMDTEAFF | TGTGCCAGCAGCGTAGTGGCAGGGGCTATGGACACTGAAGCTTTCTTT
. | TRBJ1-1 | TRBV30 | . | CAWSTGGTEAFF | TGTGCCTGGAGCACGGGGGGGACTGAAGCTTTCTTT
TRBD2 | TRBJ2-7 | TRBV13 | many | CASSQVGGSGLYAEQYF | TGTGCCAGCAGTCAGGTGGGGGGGAGCGGGCTTTACGCCGAGCAGTACTTC
. | TRBJ1-6 | TRBV12-3/TRBV12-4 | . | CASTEVGSYNSPLHF | TGTGCCAGCACTGAGGTGGGCTCCTATAATTCACCCCTCCACTTT
. | TRBJ2-1 | TRBV7-9 | many | CASSSGSRAEQFF | TGTGCCAGCAGCTCGGGGAGTAGGGCTGAGCAGTTCTTC
. | TRBJ2-3 | TRBV4-1 | . | CASSQEAPGAITDTQYF | TGCGCCAGCAGCCAAGAGGCACCGGGAGCCATTACAGATACGCAGTATTTT
. | TRBJ1-5 | TRBV20-1 | . | CSARDLTGINQPQHF | TGCAGTGCTAGAGATTTAACAGGGATCAATCAGCCCCAGCATTTT
. | TRBJ2-1 | TRBV5-1 | many | CASSGWGPGDEQFF | TGCGCCAGCAGCGGTTGGGGACCGGGGGATGAGCAGTTCTTC
. | TRBJ1-1 | TRBV12-3/TRBV12-4 | many | CASQFGRRNTEAFF | TGTGCCAGCCAATTCGGGCGGAGGAACACTGAAGCTTTCTTT
TRBD1 | TRBJ1-2 | TRBV11-2 | medium-sized | CASSLDLTGGYGYTF | TGTGCCAGCAGCTTAGATCTGACAGGGGGGTATGGCTACACCTTC
TRBD1 | TRBJ2-7 | TRBV27 | . | CASSLTGIDEQYF | TGTGCCAGCAGTTTGACAGGGATAGACGAGCAGTACTTC
. | TRBJ2-1 | TRBV6-1 | many | CASRRGYEQFF | TGTGCCAGCAGGCGTGGTTATGAGCAGTTCTTC
. | TRBJ2-3 | TRBV5-5 | . | CASSLDDLVTDTQYF | TGTGCCAGCAGCTTGGACGATCTAGTCACAGATACGCAGTATTTT
. | TRBJ1-2 | TRBV5-8 | . | CASSLEGTSYGYTF | TGTGCCAGCAGCTTGGAAGGGACGAGCTATGGCTACACCTTC
. | TRBJ2-2 | TRBV6-1 | . | CASSEGNTNTGELFF | TGTGCCAGCAGTGAAGGGAATACGAACACCGGGGAGCTGTTTTTT
. | TRBJ1-6 | TRBV11-2 | few | CASSTGHSNNSPLHF | TGTGCCAGCAGTACAGGACATTCTAATAATTCACCCCTCCACTTT